This T cell receptor (beta chain) originates from a study of blood T cell repertoires in COVID-19. Study details: Sites across the United States, Italy and Spain contributed samples from acute and convalescent COVID-19. PBMCs, B-cell-depleted T cells, or T cells provided the cDNA or gDNA that made up the material.

Authors' methods: Amplified reference gene primers provided the basis for estimating nucleated cell counts. The assay was immunoSEQ multiplex PCR, and TCRdb's table has in-frame clones only and misses some. The DNA was the basis for D and trimming; V, J and clone size are from that table. Among roughly 22,000 clones listed, around 92% were seen once. V lost 5 bases and J lost 5, with 12 bases in between. This CDR3 contains 13 residues. Germline loops: CDR1 SGHAT, CDR2 FQNNGV. This clone was seen just once. Sample: peripheral blood. The chain links TRBV11-2 to TRBJ2-5; tentatively, D is TRBD2 (5 bases). The sequence came from a man in his 70s with active COVID-19. CDR3 region: CASSATRDETQYF. The CDR3 coding sequence is TGTGCCAGCAGCGCAACTAGGGATGAGACCCAGTACTTC.